Each of the 10 T cell receptor beta chains below was sequenced from the same sample in a study of beta chain features in type 1 diabetes. Study-wide results and limits: TCRB CDR3s from Type 1 diabetes patients were moderately but significantly shorter in all four CD4+ subsets.

Their antigens are not known. All of the isolated RNA was reverse transcribed, so expressed TCRB transcripts were sequenced. Assay used: immunoSEQ multiplex PCR; TCRdb lists only in-frame clones, some missing. The sample contains some 350,000 clones, roughly 9.8% of which appear only once. The sequencing sample was made of central memory CD4+ T cells from blood. The receptors stem from a man aged 25 to 45 with type 1 diabetes.

This clone was observed a few times. This chain uses TRBV7-9 with TRBJ2-3, with D perhaps matching TRBD1 (6 bases). This CDR3 region has 14 residues. Per germline, CDR1 SEHNR and CDR2 FQNEAQ (reference sequence). The germline V and J ends were trimmed by 5 bases and 3 bases, with 12 bases remaining between them. Written as DNA, the CDR3 is TGTGCCAGCAGCCTGGGGGCGCGGACAGATACGCAGTATTTT. Amino acids: CASSLGARTDTQYF.

This clone was counted between two and nine times. This chain connects TRBV7-2 to TRBJ2-7, with D maybe TRBD1 (5 bases). This CDR3 spans 14 amino acids. CDR1 and CDR2 from the germline V gene are SGHTA and FQGNSA. The ends were cut back, 5 bases at V and 1 base at J, with 12 bases in the middle. As DNA, the CDR3 is TGTGCCAGCAGCGTGGGGCAGGGTTCCTACGAGCAGTACTTC. Its translation is CASSVGQGSYEQYF.

In this sample, this clone turned up many times. The gene calls are TRBV5-8 and TRBJ1-5; the D is unclear. V was trimmed by 1 base and J by 2 bases, leaving 7 bases between them. Per the germline V gene, CDR1 is SGHTS and CDR2 is YDEGEE. The CDR3 has 14 residues. In nucleotides, the CDR3 is TGTGCCAGCAGCTTGAAGTTGCGCAATCAGCCCCAGCATTTT. Residues: CASSLKLRNQPQHF.

This clone was observed at least ten times. The CDR3 reads CASSLVPSGSGPDTQYF. The CDR3 DNA sequence: TGTGCCAGCAGCTTAGTTCCCAGCGGGAGTGGGCCGGATACGCAGTATTTT. This chain joins TRBV11-2 and TRBJ2-3; 8 bases fit TRBD2. The V gene end was trimmed by 1 base and the J gene end by 6 bases; junction bases not matched to a gene: 12. This CDR3 spans 17 amino acids. Germline V CDR1 and CDR2: SGHAT, FQNNGV.

This clone was picked up a small number of times. This chain uses TRBV7-8 with TRBJ2-2; D not resolved. The germline V and J ends were trimmed by 5 bases and 2 bases, with 15 bases remaining between them. The germline V gene has CDR1 SGHVS and CDR2 FQNEAQ. The CDR3 has 16 residues. Here the CDR3 DNA reads TGTGCCAGCAGCCCTGACGTGGGCGGTAACACCGGGGAGCTGTTTTTT. Translation: CASSPDVGGNTGELFF.

In this sample, this clone turned up a few times. V and J are TRBV11-3 and TRBJ2-3, with D perhaps TRBD1 (6 bases). Trimming shortened V by 3 bases and J by 6 bases, and 16 bases separated the two germline ends. In germline, CDR1 is SGHNT, CDR2 YENEEA. The CDR3 covers 15 residues. The chain's CDR3 is CASSLGTGPSDTQYF. Written as DNA, the CDR3 is TGTGCCAGCAGCTTGGGCACAGGGCCCAGCGATACGCAGTATTTT.

This chain joins TRBV28 and TRBJ2-7; D might be TRBD2 (6 bases). Germline V gives CDR1 MDHEN, CDR2 SYDVKM. This CDR3 is built from 12 residues. V was trimmed by 3 bases and J by 9 bases, leaving 12 bases between them. CDR3: CASSFVGGRQYF. Written as DNA, the CDR3 is TGTGCCAGCAGTTTTGTCGGGGGAAGGCAGTACTTC. The full variable domain, in which reference TRBV28 and TRBJ2-7 provide the parts outside the CDR3, is DVKVTQSSRYLVKRTGEKVFLECVQDMDHENMFWYRQDPGLGLRLIYFSYDVKMKEKGDIPEGYSVSREKKERFSLILESASTNQTSMYLCASSFVGGRQYFGPGTRLTVT.

This chain joins TRBV28 and TRBJ1-1; D not certain. Trimming cost V 1 base and J 8 bases, with 8 bases left between them. This CDR3 spans 12 amino acids. Germline V lookup: CDR1 MDHEN, CDR2 SYDVKM. CDR3: CASSLFGLEAFF. The CDR3 DNA sequence: TGTGCCAGCAGTTTATTTGGTTTGGAAGCTTTCTTT.

This clone has a handful of counts. The chain employs TRBV6-5 and TRBJ2-1; no definite D call. The CDR3 is 12 amino acids. CDR1 and CDR2 from the germline V gene are MNHEY and SVGAGI. Trimming left V 4 bases short and J 7 bases short, with 8 bases between. The CDR3 region is CASSLGQNEQFF. CDR3 nucleotides: TGTGCCAGCAGTTTAGGGCAGAATGAGCAGTTCTTC.

This clone was counted only a few times. CDR3 DNA: TGTGCCAGCAGTTCTAGCGGGAGGGCCAGCGAGCAGTACTTC. Its protein is CASSSSGRASEQYF. The chain is built from TRBV6-1 and TRBJ2-5; TRBD2 aligns across 12 bases. The end of the DNA fits TRBJ2-7 better, so the J call may be wrong. The CDR3 extends over 14 amino acids. Germline assignment: CDR1 MNHNS and CDR2 SASEGT.